The TCR beta chain under discussion was sequenced for a study of shared clonotypes between healthy human individuals (TCRdb year 2020). Regarding the complete study: Two women and three men aged 18 to 49 years were included in the cohort. Per donor, three plates each were used for CD4 naive and CD4 memory, two for CD8 naive, and one for CD8 memory. To estimate repertoire size and how much clonotype sharing occurs between individuals, the study deeply sequenced the blood TCR repertoires of 5 or 6 healthy adults. To increase sequencing depth and limit assay-specific biases, TCR repertoire library preparation and sequencing were carried out by different laboratories using diverse techniques. Leukapheresis yielded between about 0.85 and 9.5 billion PBMCs per donor.

For the CD8 naive samples, CD45RO-negative cells were positively selected for CCR7, yielding a CD45RA+CCR7+ population from which TemRA cells were excluded. Donors were healthy HIV-negative adults with no recently reported acute infections or vaccinations. All donors were Caucasian adults living in Nashville, Tennessee, USA. After blood collection by leukapheresis, PBMCs were isolated using Ficoll-Histopaque density gradient centrifugation and then cryopreserved in the vapor phase of liquid nitrogen. Purity and quantity of every magnetically sorted T cell population were checked by analytical flow cytometry. Each sorted fraction had its genomic DNA isolated and then quantified by UV absorbance on a Nanodrop 2000c. With respect to this clone: There is no known antigen for this receptor. Base qualities are missing; no much larger clone stands one base away.

Broad study findings and their caveats: Pairwise subsampling led to the expectation that sequencing depth would affect the degree of clonotype sharing among donors. Incomplete sequencing was indicated by rarefaction of sorted-subset datasets, despite the large sequencing depth. Larger estimated clonotype richness was generally found for naive subsets than for memory subsets. Higher generation probabilities were observed for clonotypes shared by all four sorted-subset donors than for non-shared clonotypes. The genetic and exposure-history diversity represented was limited by the small number of donors. Sharing across a few donors was observed for about 4.8% of naive CD4, over 3% of naive CD8, over 2% of memory CD4, and roughly 0.43% of memory CD8 clonotypes. Sampling was limited to blood, and TCR repertoires in tissue likely differ from TCR repertoires in blood.

TCR CDR3 regions were amplified from genomic DNA by multiplex PCR using the deep immunoSEQ assay. Extracted genomic DNA from each cell subset was distributed evenly across all wells of several immunoSEQ 96-well plates, and each plate was treated as a replicate. For sorted subsets, each replicate PCR was loaded with 150 to 250 ng genomic DNA, equivalent to some 27,000 T cell genomes. Purified libraries were measured with a Qubit 3.0 fluorometer, size-checked on a Bioanalyzer 2100, and measured again with the KAPA Library Quantification kit. Each immunoSEQ 96-well plate was sequenced on its own single-read 150-cycle Illumina NextSeq 550 flow cell. In the authors' own workflow: The immunoSEQ output contained only junctional sequences without quality scores, so filtering could not match that applied to full-length reads. To assign V/J genes and CDR3, sequences were annotated using PyIR, a Python wrapper for IgBLAST v1.9, with IMGT germline references. Any read was removed if the V/J assignment was weak (E-value above 1e-6), the CDR3 was missing, or the read contained stop codons, out-of-frame junctions, or ambiguous translated residues. V3J clonotypes were defined as sequences sharing the same inferred V gene, J gene, and CDR3 amino acid sequence. The percentage overlap between two repertoires was calculated by dividing the number of shared unique clonotypes by the size of the smaller repertoire. Repertoire richness was assessed with RTK rarefaction, the Chao1 estimator, and Recon v2.1 estimates of unobserved clonotypes. Generation probabilities for all TCRbeta clonotypes obtained by the gDNA method from a handful of donors were computed using OLGA. TCRdb carries this immuneACCESS record with in-frame sequences only. Its versions omit some clonotypes, under half of them owing to an unresolved V gene in the studies checked, with the rest unexplained. V and J calls and clone size are those listed in that table; D and trimming were worked out from the DNA. The sample records about 2,100,000 clones, roughly 91% of which are singletons. The ten top clones hold over 1.5% of the sample.

V sheds 5 bases and J sheds 5 bases, leaving 21 bases between their ends. Based on the germline V gene (reference sequence), the CDR1 and CDR2 sequences are LNHDA and SQIVND. Measured from the cysteine to the phenylalanine, the CDR3 is 16 residues long. The entry retains the CDR3 DNA only, 48 bases that are in frame from base 1. The sequence derives from a man aged 18 to 35 in good health. Some clones in this sample may be carry-over from other donors' samples. Sequenced material: naive CD8+ T cells from PBMCs. Interpreted using the paper, the cell subset or site label stands for: CD45RA+CCR7+. Recombination joined TRBV19 with TRBJ1-2; confidence is insufficient to name the D gene. The CDR3 reads CASSLPGLISGYGYTF. The DNA is TGTGCCAGTAGTCTCCCGGGCCTCATATCGGGGTATGGCTACACCTTC.